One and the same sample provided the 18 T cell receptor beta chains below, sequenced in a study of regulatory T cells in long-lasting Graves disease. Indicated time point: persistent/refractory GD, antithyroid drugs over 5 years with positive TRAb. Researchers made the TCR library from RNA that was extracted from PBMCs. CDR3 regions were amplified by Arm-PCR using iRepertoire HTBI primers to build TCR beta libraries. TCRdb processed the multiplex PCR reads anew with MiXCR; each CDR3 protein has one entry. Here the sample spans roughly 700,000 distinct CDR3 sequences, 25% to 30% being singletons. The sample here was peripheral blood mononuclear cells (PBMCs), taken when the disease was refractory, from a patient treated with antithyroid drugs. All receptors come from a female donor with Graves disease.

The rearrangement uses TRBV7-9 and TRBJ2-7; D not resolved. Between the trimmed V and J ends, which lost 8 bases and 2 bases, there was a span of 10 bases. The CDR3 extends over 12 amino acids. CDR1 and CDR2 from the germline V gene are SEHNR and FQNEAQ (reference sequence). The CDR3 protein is CASELSPYEQYF. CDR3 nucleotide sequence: TGTGCCAGCGAGTTAAGCCCCTACGAGCAGTACTTC. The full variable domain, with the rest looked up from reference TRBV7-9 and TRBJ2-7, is DTGVSQNPRHKITKRGQNVTFRCDPISEHNRLYWYRQTLGQGPEFLTYFQNEAQLEKSRLLSDRFSAERPKGSFSTLEIQRTEQGDSAMYLCASELSPYEQYFGPGTRLTVT.

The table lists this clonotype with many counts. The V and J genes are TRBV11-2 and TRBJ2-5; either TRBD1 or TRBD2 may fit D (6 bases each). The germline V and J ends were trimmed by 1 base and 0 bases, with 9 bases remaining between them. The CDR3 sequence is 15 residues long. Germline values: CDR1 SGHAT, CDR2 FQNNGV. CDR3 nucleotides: TGTGCCAGCAGCTTAGGCGGGACACACCAAGAGACCCAGTACTTC. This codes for CASSLGGTHQETQYF.

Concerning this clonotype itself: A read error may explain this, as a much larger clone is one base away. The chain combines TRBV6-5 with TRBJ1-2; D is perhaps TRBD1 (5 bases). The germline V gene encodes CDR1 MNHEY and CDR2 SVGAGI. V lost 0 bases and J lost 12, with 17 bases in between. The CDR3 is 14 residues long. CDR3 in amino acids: CASSYSGEGRGHTF. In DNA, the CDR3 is TGTGCCAGCAGTTACTCAGGAGAGGGAAGGGGCCACACCTTC.

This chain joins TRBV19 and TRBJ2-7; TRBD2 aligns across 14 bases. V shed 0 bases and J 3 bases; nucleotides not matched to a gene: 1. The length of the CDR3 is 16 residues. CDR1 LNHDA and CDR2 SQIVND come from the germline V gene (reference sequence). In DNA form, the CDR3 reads TGTGCCAGTAGTATAGAAGGGACTAGCGGGAGCTACGAGCAGTACTTC. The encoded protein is CASSIEGTSGSYEQYF.

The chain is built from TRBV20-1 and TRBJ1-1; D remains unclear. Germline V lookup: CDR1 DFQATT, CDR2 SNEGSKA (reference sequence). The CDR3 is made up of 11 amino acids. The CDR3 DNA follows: TGCAGCGGACGGGCGAACACTGAAGCTTTCTTT. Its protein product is CSGRANTEAFF.

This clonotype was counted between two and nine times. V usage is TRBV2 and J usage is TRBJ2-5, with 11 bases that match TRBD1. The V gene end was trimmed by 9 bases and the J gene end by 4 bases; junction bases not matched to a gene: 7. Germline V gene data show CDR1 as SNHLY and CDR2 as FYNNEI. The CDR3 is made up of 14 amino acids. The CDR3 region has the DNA TGTGCCAGTTGGACAGGGGGCTTGTTAGAGACCCAGTACTTC. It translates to CASWTGGLLETQYF.

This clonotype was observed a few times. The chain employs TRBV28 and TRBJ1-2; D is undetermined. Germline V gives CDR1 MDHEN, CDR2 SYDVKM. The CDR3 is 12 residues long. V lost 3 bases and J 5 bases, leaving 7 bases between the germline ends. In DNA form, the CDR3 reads TGTGCCAGCAGTTTGCTGTTTTATGGCTACACCTTC. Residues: CASSLLFYGYTF.

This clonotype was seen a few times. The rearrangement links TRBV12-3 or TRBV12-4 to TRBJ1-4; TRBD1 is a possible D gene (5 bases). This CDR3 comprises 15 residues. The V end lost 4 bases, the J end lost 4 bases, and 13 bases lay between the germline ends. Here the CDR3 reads CASSSGRGLNEKLFF. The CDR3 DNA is TGTGCCAGCAGTTCGGGGAGGGGACTTAATGAAAAACTGTTTTTT.

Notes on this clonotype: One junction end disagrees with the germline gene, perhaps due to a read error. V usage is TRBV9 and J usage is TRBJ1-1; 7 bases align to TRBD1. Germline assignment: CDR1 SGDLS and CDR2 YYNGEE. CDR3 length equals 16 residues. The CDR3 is CASSGSGTDLNTEAFF. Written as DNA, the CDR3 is TGTGCCAGCAGCGGATCCGGGACAGACCTTAACACTGAAGCCTTCTTT.

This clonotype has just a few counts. Written as DNA, the CDR3 is TGCGCCAGCAGCTTGGAAGGGGATGCTTACAATGAGCAGTTCTTC. The encoded protein is CASSLEGDAYNEQFF. V and J are TRBV5-1 and TRBJ2-1, with D perhaps matching TRBD1 (5 bases). The V end was cut by 0 bases, the J end by 4 bases, with 11 bases between. Germline V gene data show CDR1 as SGHRS and CDR2 as YFSETQ. The CDR3 has 15 amino acids.

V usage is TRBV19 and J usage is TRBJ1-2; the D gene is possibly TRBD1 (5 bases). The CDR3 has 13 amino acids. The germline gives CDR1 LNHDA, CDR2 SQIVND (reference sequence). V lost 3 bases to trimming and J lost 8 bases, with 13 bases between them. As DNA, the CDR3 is TGTGCCAGTAGTATCGACAGTTTTCTCGGCTACACCTTC. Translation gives CASSIDSFLGYTF.

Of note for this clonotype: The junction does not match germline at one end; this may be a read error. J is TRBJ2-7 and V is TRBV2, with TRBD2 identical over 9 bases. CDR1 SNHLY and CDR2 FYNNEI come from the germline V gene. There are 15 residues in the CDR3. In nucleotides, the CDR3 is TGTGCCAGCAGTGAAGGCGGGAGGGCCAGATACGAGCGGTACTTC. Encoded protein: CASSEGGRARYERYF.

DNA of the CDR3: TGTGCCAGCAGTTTGGTAACCACGGTGGCACCGAAGTATGGCTACACCTTC. This translates into CASSLVTTVAPKYGYTF. The rearrangement links TRBV12-3 or TRBV12-4 to TRBJ1-2; no firm D call. V was trimmed by 3 bases and J by 5 bases, leaving 22 bases between them. The CDR3 runs 17 residues.

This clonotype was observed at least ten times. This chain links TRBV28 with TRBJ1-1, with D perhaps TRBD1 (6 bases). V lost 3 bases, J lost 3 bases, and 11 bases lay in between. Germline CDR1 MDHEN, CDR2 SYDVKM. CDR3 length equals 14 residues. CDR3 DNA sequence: TGTGCCAGCAGTTTTACAGGGCCATACACTGAAGCTTTCTTT. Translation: CASSFTGPYTEAFF.

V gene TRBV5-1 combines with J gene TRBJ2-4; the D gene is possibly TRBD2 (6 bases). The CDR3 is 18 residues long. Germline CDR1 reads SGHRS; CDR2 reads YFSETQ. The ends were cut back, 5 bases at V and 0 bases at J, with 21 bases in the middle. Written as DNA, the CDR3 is TGCGCCAGCAGTTCAGACGGGACTGGCAGAGGAGCCAAAAACATTCAGTACTTC. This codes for CASSSDGTGRGAKNIQYF.

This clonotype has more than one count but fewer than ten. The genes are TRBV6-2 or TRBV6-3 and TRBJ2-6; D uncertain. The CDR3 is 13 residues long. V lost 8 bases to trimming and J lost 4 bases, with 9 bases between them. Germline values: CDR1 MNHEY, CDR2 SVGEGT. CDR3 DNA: TGTGCCAGCGGGGAAGGGGGGGCCAACGTCCTGACTTTC. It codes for CASGEGGANVLTF.

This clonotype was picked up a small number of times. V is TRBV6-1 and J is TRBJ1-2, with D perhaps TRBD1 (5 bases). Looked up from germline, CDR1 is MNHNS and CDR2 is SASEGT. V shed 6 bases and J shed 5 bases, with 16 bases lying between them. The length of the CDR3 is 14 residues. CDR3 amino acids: CASRGVGGIYGYTF. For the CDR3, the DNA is TGTGCCAGCAGGGGGGTAGGAGGAATTTATGGCTACACCTTC.

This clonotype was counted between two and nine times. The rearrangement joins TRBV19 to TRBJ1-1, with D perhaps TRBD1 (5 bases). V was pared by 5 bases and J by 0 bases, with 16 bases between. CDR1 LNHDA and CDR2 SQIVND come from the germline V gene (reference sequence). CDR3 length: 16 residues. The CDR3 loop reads CASSSRQWGMNTEAFF. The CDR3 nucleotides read TGTGCCAGTAGTTCCCGACAGTGGGGGATGAACACTGAAGCTTTCTTT.